This T cell receptor (beta chain) was identified in a study of cytomegalovirus exposure and HLA in healthy donors. At the level of the study: Approximately 85 million unique TCRs from HLA-typed donors made up an early data release. Study-wide results and caveats: As immune exposure information, only CMV serostatus was available.

This CDR3 spans 13 amino acids. Germline lookup yields CDR1 ENHRY and CDR2 SYGVKD. V lost 0 bases and J lost 6; bases outside the gene matches: 2. On this clone itself: Its specificity is unknown.

The PCR employed 60 Vbeta primers together with 13 Jbeta primers. Assay used: immunoSEQ multiplex PCR; TCRdb lists only in-frame clones, some missing. In the table there are approximately 150,000 clones, roughly four fifths of which are singletons. J is TRBJ2-7 and V is TRBV10-3; 7 bases map to TRBD1. The receptor's source is a man between 35 and 55 years old in good health and CMV-seronegative. Specimen: PBMCs. The CDR3 spells CAISESDRVEQYV. CDR3 in DNA: TGTGCCATCAGTGAGTCAGACAGGGTCGAGCAGTACGTC.